One sample yielded the 19 T cell receptor beta chains listed below, sequenced in a study of prognosis after radiotherapy for stage I lung cancer. Two-round multiplex PCR on genomic DNA was the method by which TCR beta CDR3 was amplified. Used in first-round PCR were primers specific to each TRBV and TRBJ gene. MiXCR, applied by TCRdb to the multiplex PCR reads, yields one record per CDR3 protein. The repertoire holds roughly 30,000 distinct CDR3 sequences, with less than 35% as singletons. Sequenced material: PBMCs, taken before or after stereotactic body radiation therapy (not recorded which). The receptors shown here come from a donor at least 50 years old with non-small cell lung cancer.

This clonotype was seen many times. The chain couples TRBV19 to TRBJ1-4; no clear D. The CDR3 is made up of 14 amino acids. CDR1 LNHDA and CDR2 SQIVND come from the germline V gene (reference sequence). The V gene lost 6 bases and the J gene lost 0 bases, with 8 bases spanning the gap. In DNA, the CDR3 is TGTGCCAGTAGGAGAAGTTCAACTAATGAAAAACTGTTTTTT. Its translation is CASRRSSTNEKLFF.

Comment on this clonotype: This may be a read error, as it is one base from a much larger clone. V is TRBV5-4 and J is TRBJ2-7; D might be TRBD1 or TRBD2, each matching 5 bases. The CDR3 sequence is 15 residues long. Germline assignment: CDR1 SGHNT and CDR2 YYREEE (reference sequence). CDR3 sequence (DNA): TGTGCCAGCAGCTTGGCCCCGACAGTCGGGGACGATCAGTACTTC. Translation gives CASSLAPTVGDDQYF.

Regarding this clonotype: This may be a read error, as it is one base from a much larger clone. In DNA form, the CDR3 reads TGTGCCAGCAGCTTCTGCGGATGGTACGAGCAGTACTTC. Protein sequence: CASSFCGWYEQYF. The V call is TRBV7-9, the J call TRBJ2-7; D ambiguous. V gave up 3 bases and J gave up 4 bases, with 10 bases separating them. CDR3 length equals 13 residues. Germline V lookup: CDR1 SEHNR, CDR2 FQNEAQ (reference sequence).

Remarks on this clonotype: This may be a read error, as it is one base from a much larger clone. The chain couples TRBV12-3 or TRBV12-4 to TRBJ2-5; D not certain. V was cut by 2 bases and J by 5 bases, with 15 bases left in between. The CDR3 spans 15 residues. CDR3 DNA: TGTGCCAGCAGTTTATTCTTCGTCAGAGCGGAGACCCAGTACTTC. Protein sequence: CASSLFFVRAETQYF.

The V call is TRBV5-4, the J call TRBJ2-2, with TRBD2 as a possible D gene (5 bases). Germline CDR1 reads SGHNT; CDR2 reads YYREEE (reference sequence). This CDR3 comprises 15 residues. The ends were cut back, 1 base at V and 0 bases at J, with 7 bases in the middle. DNA for the CDR3: TGTGCCAGCAGCTTGTTCGGGACGAACACCGGGGAGCTGTTTTTT. It encodes CASSLFGTNTGELFF.

The chain recombines TRBV6-1 with TRBJ2-1, with 8 bases matching TRBD2. This CDR3 comprises 14 residues. The J segment lost 5 bases and the V segment lost 5 bases, leaving 5 bases of the junction unmatched. Looked up from germline, CDR1 is MNHNS and CDR2 is SASEGT. The CDR3 bases are TGTGCCAGCAGTAAAAGCGGGGGAAACAATGAGCAGTTCTTC. This encodes CASSKSGGNNEQFF.

This clonotype was recorded many times. The rearrangement joins TRBV7-9 to TRBJ1-3; TRBD1 agrees at 8 bases. The CDR3 has 14 residues. CDR1 and CDR2 (germline): SEHNR, FQNEAQ (reference sequence). The V and J ends lost 5 bases and 2 bases, in that order; junction bases with no gene match: 2. This CDR3 is CASSATGAGNTIYF. CDR3 nucleotides: TGTGCCAGCAGCGCGACAGGGGCTGGAAACACCATATATTTT.

In its sample, this clonotype was seen once. It is unclear where the CDR3 begins or ends on the DNA, so no DNA is shown, and the CDR3 is as TCRdb lists it. The V and J genes are TRBV12-3 or TRBV12-4 and TRBJ1-2; the table's TRBD1 call for D was not verified on the DNA. From its first to its last residue, the CDR3 has 20 amino acids. The CDR3 loop is CASSFNICSAPDILNYGYTF.

The rearrangement joins TRBV20-1 to TRBJ2-1, with D perhaps matching TRBD1 (5 bases). The V end lost 5 bases, the J end lost 2 bases, and 10 bases lay between the germline ends. Germline V gene lookup returns CDR1 DFQATT and CDR2 SNEGSKA (reference sequence). The CDR3 consists of 13 residues. CDR3 DNA: TGCAGTGCTTCGTCGACAGCCTACAATGAGCAGTTCTTC. Encoded protein: CSASSTAYNEQFF.

With respect to this clonotype: One end of the junction is discordant with germline, which a read error may explain. This rearrangement joins TRBV27 to TRBJ2-3; 15 bases line up with TRBD2. The CDR3 is 19 residues long. CDR1 and CDR2 (germline): MNHEY, SMNVEV (reference sequence). CDR3 amino acids: CASILYGLAGGPRTDTQYF. As DNA, the CDR3 is TGTGCCAGCATTTTATACGGACTAGCGGGGGGGCCTCGTACAGATACGCAGTATTTT.

This clonotype has ten or more counts. The J gene is TRBJ2-1, the V gene TRBV5-1, with 9 nucleotides matching TRBD1. CDR1 and CDR2 from the germline V gene are SGHRS and YFSETQ. Trimming cost V 0 bases and J 5 bases; bases outside gene matches: 6. The CDR3 length is 16 residues. DNA of the CDR3: TGCGCCAGCAGCTTGGGACGGGACAGGGTTGACAATGAGCAGTTCTTC. Protein product: CASSLGRDRVDNEQFF.

The sample holds many counts of this clonotype. The chain employs TRBV28 and TRBJ2-1, with TRBD2 as a possible D gene (5 bases). From germline, CDR1 is MDHEN and CDR2 SYDVKM. V lost 6 bases to trimming and J lost 0 bases, with 12 bases between them. This CDR3 is built from 15 residues. This chain's CDR3 is CASSYDTSSYNEQFF. The CDR3 DNA sequence: TGTGCCAGCAGCTATGACACTAGCTCCTACAATGAGCAGTTCTTC. Based on the CDR3 plus reference TRBV28 and TRBJ2-1, the full variable domain is DVKVTQSSRYLVKRTGEKVFLECVQDMDHENMFWYRQDPGLGLRLIYFSYDVKMKEKGDIPEGYSVSREKKERFSLILESASTNQTSMYLCASSYDTSSYNEQFFGPGTRLTVL.

At least ten counts were recorded for this clonotype. The chain links TRBV7-9 to TRBJ1-3; no clear D. Looked up from germline, CDR1 is SEHNR and CDR2 is FQNEAQ (reference sequence). Trimming pared 1 base from V and 0 bases from J, leaving 10 bases between. There are 16 residues in the CDR3. Here the CDR3 reads CASSLEAVRSGNTIYF. The CDR3 DNA reads TGTGCCAGCAGCTTAGAGGCGGTCCGCTCTGGAAACACCATATATTTT.

Note on this clonotype: At one end, the junction sequence differs from germline, possibly due to a read error. The chain recombines TRBV7-3 with TRBJ2-5; 7 bases are a match to TRBD2. This CDR3 spans 15 amino acids. Germline V gene lookup returns CDR1 SGHTA and CDR2 FQGTGA. The CDR3: CASSLGLGGGETKYF. In DNA, the CDR3 is TGTGCCAGCAGCTTAGGTCTGGGGGGGGGAGAGACCAAGTACTTC. Supplemented by reference TRBV7-3 and TRBJ2-5, the full variable domain reads GAGVSQTPSNKVTEKGKYVELRCDPISGHTALYWYRQSLGQGPEFLIYFQGTGAADDSGLPNDRFFAVRPEGSVSTLKIQRTERGDSAVYLCASSLGLGGGETKYFGPGTRLLVL.

This clonotype has a count of ten or more. The chain joins TRBV11-2 to TRBJ2-1; 8 positions match TRBD2. The CDR3 length is 15 residues. Trimming took 5 bases from V and 6 from J; bases not matched to a gene: 9. Germline V gene lookup returns CDR1 SGHAT and CDR2 FQNNGV. CDR3 DNA: TGTGCCAGCAGCCCCTTTAGCGGGAATGGCAATGAGCAGTTCTTC. This gives the protein CASSPFSGNGNEQFF. Variable domain in full (rest from reference TRBV11-2 and TRBJ2-1): EAGVAQSPRYKIIEKRQSVAFWCNPISGHATLYWYQQILGQGPKLLIQFQNNGVVDDSQLPKDRFSAERLKGVDSTLKIQPAKLEDSAVYLCASSPFSGNGNEQFFGPGTRLTVL.

Details on this clonotype: At one end, the junction sequence differs from germline, possibly due to a read error. The rearrangement links TRBV27 to TRBJ2-2; 8 nucleotides match TRBD1. Germline CDR1 reads MNHEY; CDR2 reads SMNVEV (reference sequence). The CDR3 is 17 amino acids. CDR3 nucleotides: TGTGCCAGCAGTCCAGGGGGCAGGGTGGGTTTCACCTGGGAGCTGTTTTTT. Translation gives CASSPGGRVGFTWELFF.

The chain couples TRBV5-1 to TRBJ1-3; no clear D. The CDR3 totals 13 residues. V was cut by 0 bases and J by 5 bases, with 6 bases left in between. The germline V gene has CDR1 SGHRS and CDR2 YFSETQ. The DNA for the CDR3 is TGCGCCAGCAGCTTGGCCGGGCGAAACACCATATATTTT. It yields the protein CASSLAGRNTIYF.

This clonotype has a single count. This chain connects TRBV6-4 to TRBJ2-3; no clear D. The CDR3 loop spans 14 amino acids. Germline V gives CDR1 MRHNA, CDR2 SNTAGT. The germline V and J ends were trimmed by 4 bases and 4 bases, with 12 bases remaining between them. The DNA for the CDR3 is TGTGCCAGCAGTGCGTCGTGGGCCCCAGATACGCAGTATTTT. It yields the protein CASSASWAPDTQYF.

This clonotype was seen only a few times. A much larger clone sits a single nucleotide away, making a read error possible. The chain couples TRBV3-1 to TRBJ1-2, with 8 bases that match TRBD1. From germline, CDR1 is LGHDT and CDR2 YNNKEL (reference sequence). V shed 4 bases and J 12 bases; nucleotides not matched to a gene: 13. The CDR3 is 14 amino acids. This CDR3 is CASSPLDRVGGHTF. CDR3 sequence (DNA): TGTGCCAGCAGCCCTTTGGACAGGGTAGGAGGCCACACCTTC.